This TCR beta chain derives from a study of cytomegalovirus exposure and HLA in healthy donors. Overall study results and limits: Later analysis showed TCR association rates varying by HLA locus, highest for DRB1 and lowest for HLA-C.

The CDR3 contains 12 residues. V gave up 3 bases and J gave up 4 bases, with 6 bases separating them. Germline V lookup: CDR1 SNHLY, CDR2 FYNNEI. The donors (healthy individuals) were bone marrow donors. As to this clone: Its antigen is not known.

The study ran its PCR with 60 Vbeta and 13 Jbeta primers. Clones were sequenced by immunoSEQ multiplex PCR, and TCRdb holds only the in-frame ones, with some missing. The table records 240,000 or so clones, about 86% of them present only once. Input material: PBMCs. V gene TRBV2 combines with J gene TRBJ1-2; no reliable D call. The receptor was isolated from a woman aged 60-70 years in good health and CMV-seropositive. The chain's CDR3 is CASSDSGYGYTF. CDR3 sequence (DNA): TGTGCCAGCAGTGATAGCGGCTATGGCTACACCTTC.